This T cell receptor (beta chain) was recovered during a study of T-cell memory formation after mild COVID-19. Study-wide results and caveats: Pre-infection memory carried some responding clones, suggesting that cross-reactive memory joined. Second-wave clones with a day 37 peak had unconfirmed SARS-CoV-2 specificity. Whereas later expanders leaned CD4+, clones contracting day 15 to 85 showed a balanced CD4/CD8 makeup.

CDR1 and CDR2 from the germline V gene are SGHVS and FNYEAQ. V lost 4 bases, J lost 4 bases, and 8 bases stayed unmatched. The CDR3 is 15 amino acids. TCRdb itself ran the 5' RACE reads through MiXCR, one entry per CDR3 protein. The table includes hundreds of thousands of distinct CDR3 sequences, nearly 25% detected once. Remarks on this clonotype: The antigen is not known.

The TCR comes from an adult woman who had mild COVID-19 (a few samples of this study predate the infection). Cell type and time point are not known. Sample: PBMCs or a T cell subset sorted from them (not recorded which). The rearrangement links TRBV7-6 to TRBJ2-5; TRBD1 matches at 8 bases. DNA of the CDR3: TGTGCCAGCAGCTACCCCGGGACAGGAGGAGAGACCCAGTACTTC. Protein sequence: CASSYPGTGGETQYF. Based on the CDR3 plus reference TRBV7-6 and TRBJ2-5, the full variable domain is GAGVSQSPRYKVTKRGQDVALRCDPISGHVSLYWYRQALGQGPEFLTYFNYEAQQDKSGLPNDRFSAERPEGSISTLTIQRTEQRDSAMYRCASSYPGTGGETQYFGPGTRLLVL.